The 14 T cell receptor beta chains in this list originate from one sample, sequenced in a study of T cell responses to AZD1222 COVID-19 vaccine. Generated by immunoSEQ multiplex PCR, the TCRdb table keeps only in-frame clones and is missing some. This sample yields some 150,000 clones, of which about nine tenths are seen a single time; 5.5% belongs to the top ten. The sequencing here drew on peripheral blood, taken on day 0 of MenACWY control vaccination. The receptors shown here come from an adult in good health.

The chain joins TRBV20-1 to TRBJ1-2, with D maybe TRBD1 (5 bases). The CDR3 contains 14 residues. V gave up 3 bases and J gave up 0 bases, with 11 bases separating them. The germline V gene encodes CDR1 DFQATT and CDR2 SNEGSKA (reference sequence). The chain's CDR3 is CSASTGSSNYGYTF. CDR3 in DNA: TGCAGTGCTAGTACAGGTTCTTCTAACTATGGCTACACCTTC.

The rearrangement joins TRBV20-1 to TRBJ2-2; no reliable D call. The germline gives CDR1 DFQATT, CDR2 SNEGSKA (reference sequence). Deletions cut 6 bases from V and 5 bases from J, with 7 bases between. This CDR3 contains 11 residues. The CDR3 loop is CSARSTGELFF. In DNA form, the CDR3 reads TGCAGTGCCAGGTCGACCGGGGAGCTGTTTTTT.

V and J are TRBV11-3 and TRBJ2-3; weak D call: TRBD1 (6 bases). The germline CDR1 and CDR2 sequences are SGHNT and YENEEA. Trimming removed 1 base at V and 2 bases at J, with 10 bases between. This CDR3 is 15 amino acids long. CDR3 loop: CASSLGYRDTDTQYF. The CDR3 DNA sequence: TGTGCCAGCAGCTTAGGGTACAGGGACACAGATACGCAGTATTTT.

The V gene is TRBV19, the J gene TRBJ2-3; the match to TRBD1 covers 10 bases. Germline trimming cut 10 bases from V and 0 bases from J; bases unmatched to any gene: 7. The length of the CDR3 is 15 residues. Germline assignment: CDR1 LNHDA and CDR2 SQIVND (reference sequence). The CDR3 protein is CATMRDRGSTDTQYF. The CDR3 DNA reads TGTGCCACGATGCGGGACAGGGGAAGCACAGATACGCAGTATTTT.

This clone was recorded once. This sequence joins TRBV18 and TRBJ1-1; 11 positions agree with TRBD1. The CDR3 extends over 15 amino acids. Germline CDR1 and CDR2: KGHSH and LQKENI. Trimming removed 4 bases from V and 4 bases from J; junction bases left unmatched: 5. CDR3 amino acids: CASSRDGTGGTEAFF. The CDR3 nucleotides are TGTGCCAGCTCACGAGACGGGACAGGGGGCACTGAAGCTTTCTTT.

The chain links TRBV4-2 to TRBJ1-1, with 8 positions matching TRBD1. V dropped 3 bases and J dropped 1; count of bases not matched to a gene: 1. Per the germline V gene, CDR1 is LGHNA and CDR2 is YNFKEQ. The CDR3 is made up of 14 amino acids. The CDR3 nucleotides read TGTGCCAGCAGCCATACAGGGGGGAACACTGAAGCTTTCTTT. Protein: CASSHTGGNTEAFF.

This chain connects TRBV2 to TRBJ2-7; D remains ambiguous. The germline V gene encodes CDR1 SNHLY and CDR2 FYNNEI. V was shortened by 0 bases and J by 9 bases, with 12 bases between the two germline ends. There are 13 residues in the CDR3. In nucleotides, the CDR3 is TGTGCCAGCAGTGAAGCGGTGAGTCCCCGGCAGTACGTC. Amino acids: CASSEAVSPRQYV.

V and J are TRBV6-5 and TRBJ2-3; D gene ambiguous. Between the trimmed V and J ends, which lost 4 bases and 0 bases, there was a span of 14 bases. CDR1 MNHEY and CDR2 SVGAGI come from the germline V gene. This CDR3 has 16 amino acids. CDR3 DNA: TGTGCCAGCAGTTCTCTTTGGACGGGTAGCACAGATACGCAGTATTTT. Translated: CASSSLWTGSTDTQYF.

This clone was counted only a few times. The chain employs TRBV11-2 and TRBJ2-1; TRBD1 aligns across 9 bases. CDR3 length: 16 residues. Looked up from germline, CDR1 is SGHAT and CDR2 is FQNNGV. Trimming cost V 3 bases and J 8 bases; bases outside gene matches: 11. The CDR3 spells CASSFSFGTGRDEQFF. The CDR3 DNA sequence: TGTGCCAGCAGCTTCTCCTTCGGGACAGGGCGTGATGAGCAGTTCTTC.

This clone has just a few counts. The V gene is TRBV11-3, the J gene TRBJ2-5, with D tentatively TRBD1 or TRBD2 (5 bases each). Trimming stripped 5 bases from V and 3 bases from J, with 13 bases between. Germline V gives CDR1 SGHNT, CDR2 YENEEA. The CDR3 sequence is 14 residues long. CDR3 coding DNA: TGTGCCAGCAGCACCCGGGACGGAGAAGAGACCCAGTACTTC. Translated, it gives CASSTRDGEETQYF.

The chain links TRBV11-3 to TRBJ1-1; TRBD1 might be the D (5 bases). V lost 1 base to trimming and J lost 5 bases, with 14 bases between them. Germline V gene lookup returns CDR1 SGHNT and CDR2 YENEEA. This CDR3 is 15 amino acids long. CDR3 nucleotide sequence: TGTGCCAGCAGCTTAGGACCCGGTGGGACGACTGAAGCTTTCTTT. Amino acids: CASSLGPGGTTEAFF.

This clone has just a few counts. This chain joins TRBV29-1 and TRBJ1-1; TRBD1 agrees at 9 bases. Germline assignment: CDR1 SQVTM and CDR2 ANQGSEA. The CDR3 has 16 residues. The J segment lost 5 bases and the V segment lost 2 bases, leaving 12 bases of the junction unmatched. CDR3 in amino acids: CSVEKTGGFRRTEAFF. CDR3 DNA sequence: TGCAGCGTTGAAAAAACAGGGGGCTTTAGGAGGACTGAAGCTTTCTTT.

The V gene is TRBV9, the J gene TRBJ1-3; 8 positions agree with TRBD1. The V gene end was trimmed by 3 bases and the J gene end by 2 bases; junction bases not matched to a gene: 4. This CDR3 region has 15 residues. Germline V gene data show CDR1 as SGDLS and CDR2 as YYNGEE. CDR3 bases: TGTGCCAGCAGCGCTCTCAGGGGGCCTGGAAACACCATATATTTT. Its translation: CASSALRGPGNTIYF.

This clone was detected a few times. The chain carries TRBV11-2 and TRBJ2-3; 10 bases align to TRBD2. The CDR3 loop spans 16 amino acids. The germline gives CDR1 SGHAT, CDR2 FQNNGV. Trimming at V came to 0 bases and at J to 2 bases, leaving 2 bases not matched to a gene. The CDR3 DNA reads as TGTGCCAGCAGCTTAGATCTAGCGGGGGACACAGATACGCAGTATTTT. It specifies CASSLDLAGDTDTQYF.